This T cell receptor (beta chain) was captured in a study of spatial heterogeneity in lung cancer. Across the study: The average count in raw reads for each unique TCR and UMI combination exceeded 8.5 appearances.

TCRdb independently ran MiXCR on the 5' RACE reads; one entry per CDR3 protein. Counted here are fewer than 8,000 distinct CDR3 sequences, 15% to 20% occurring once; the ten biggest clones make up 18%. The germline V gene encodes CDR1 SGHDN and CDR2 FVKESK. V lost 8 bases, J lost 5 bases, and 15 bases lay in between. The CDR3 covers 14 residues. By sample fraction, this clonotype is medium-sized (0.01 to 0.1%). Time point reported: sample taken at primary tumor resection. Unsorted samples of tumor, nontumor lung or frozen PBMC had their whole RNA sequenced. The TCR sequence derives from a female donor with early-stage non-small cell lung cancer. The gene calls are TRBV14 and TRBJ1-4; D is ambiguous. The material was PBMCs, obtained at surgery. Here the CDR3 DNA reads TGTGCCAGCCCTACGTTAGAGACGAATGAAAAACTGTTTTTT. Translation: CASPTLETNEKLFF.